Given below is one T cell receptor (beta chain) in context. Its antigen is still unknown. This sample was included in a study of T cell responses to AZD1222 COVID-19 vaccine. Study-wide results and caveats: Reportedly, nearly half the spike-specific TCRs target unmutated variant regions. Donors were mostly white British, more females; clonal diversity possibly underestimated.

The method was immunoSEQ multiplex PCR; TCRdb's version includes in-frame clones alone and lacks a portion of them. The data hold 150,000 or so clones, with 93% observed a single time. The V end was cut by 2 bases, the J end by 5 bases, with 9 bases between. Germline values: CDR1 MNHEY, CDR2 SVGEGT. The CDR3 runs to 14 residues. Sample: peripheral blood, taken on day 0 of MenACWY control vaccination. This chain connects TRBV6-2 or TRBV6-3 to TRBJ2-2, with unresolved D. This TCR derives from an adult in good health. Written as DNA, the CDR3 is TGTGCCAGCAGTTACGGATCCGGGACCGGGGAGCTGTTTTTT. Its protein product is CASSYGSGTGELFF.